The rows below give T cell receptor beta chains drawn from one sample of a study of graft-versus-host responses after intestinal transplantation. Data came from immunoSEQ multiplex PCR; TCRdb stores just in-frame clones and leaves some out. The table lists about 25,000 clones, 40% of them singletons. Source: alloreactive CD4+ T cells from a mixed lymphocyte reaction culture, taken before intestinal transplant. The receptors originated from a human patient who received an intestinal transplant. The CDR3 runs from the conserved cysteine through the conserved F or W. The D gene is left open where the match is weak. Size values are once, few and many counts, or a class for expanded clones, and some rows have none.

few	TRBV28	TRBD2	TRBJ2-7	TGTGCCAGCAGGCGCCCCGCTAGCGGGTTCTACGAGCAGTACTTC	CASRRPASGFYEQYF
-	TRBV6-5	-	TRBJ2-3	TGTGCCAGCAGCCCTCCCTTCACAGATACGCAGTATTTT	CASSPPFTDTQYF
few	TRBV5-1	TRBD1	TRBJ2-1	TGCGCCAGCAGCCGGGGACAGGATGAGCAGTTCTTC	CASSRGQDEQFF
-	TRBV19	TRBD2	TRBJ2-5	TGTGCCAGTAGTCCACGGGGGCTCTTAGCGGGGGGGCCTATCGAGACCCAGTACTTC	CASSPRGLLAGGPIETQYF
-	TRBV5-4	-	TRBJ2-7	TGTGCCAGCAGCTTGGCGCAAGAGCCCTACGAGCAGTACTTC	CASSLAQEPYEQYF
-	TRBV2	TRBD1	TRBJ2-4	TGTGCCAGCAGTGCACAGGGGACATTAGCCAAAAACATTCAGTACTTC	CASSAQGTLAKNIQYF
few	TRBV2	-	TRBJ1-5	TGTGCCAGCAGCCTCCAGGGGATCAATCAGCCCCAGCATTTT	CASSLQGINQPQHF
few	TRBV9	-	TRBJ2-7	TGTGCCAGCAGCGTAGGCGGGTTTAGGGTACCTTACGAGCAGTACTTC	CASSVGGFRVPYEQYF
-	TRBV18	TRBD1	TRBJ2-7	TGTGCCAGCTCACCGGGGACAGGCACTAGGGACGAGCAGTACTTC	CASSPGTGTRDEQYF
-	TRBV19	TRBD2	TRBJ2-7	TGTGCCAGTAGTGGACTAGCGGGAGGTACCTACGAGCAGTACTTC	CASSGLAGGTYEQYF
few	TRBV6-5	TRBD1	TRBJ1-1	TGTGCCAGCAGTACGCGACAGGGACCTGAAGCTTTCTTT	CASSTRQGPEAFF
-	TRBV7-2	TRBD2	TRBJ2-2	TGTGCCAGCAGCTTAATTTTGGGACTAACCGGGGAGCTGTTTTTT	CASSLILGLTGELFF
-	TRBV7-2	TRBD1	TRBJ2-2	TGTGCCAGCAGACCGGGACAGGGGTCCGGGGAGCTGTTTTTT	CASRPGQGSGELFF
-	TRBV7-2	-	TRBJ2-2	TGTGCCAGCAGCTTAGTCGGTCGAGGGACCGGGGAGCTGTTTTTT	CASSLVGRGTGELFF
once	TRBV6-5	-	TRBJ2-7	TGTGCCAGCAGTCCGATCCCGGACAGAACCTACGAGCAGTACTTC	CASSPIPDRTYEQYF
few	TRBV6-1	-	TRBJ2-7	TGTGCCAGCAGCCCCGCGGCTCCCTACGAGCAGTACTTC	CASSPAAPYEQYF
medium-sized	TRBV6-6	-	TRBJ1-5	TGTGCCAGCAGTTACTCAGGAGAGAATCAGCCCCAGCATTTT	CASSYSGENQPQHF
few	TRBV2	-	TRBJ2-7	TGTGCCAGCAGGGCCCCCGCAATCTACGAGCAGTACTTC	CASRAPAIYEQYF
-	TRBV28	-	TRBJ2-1	TGTGCCAGCAGTTTCTCCTTACCAGGACAGTTCTTC	CASSFSLPGQFF
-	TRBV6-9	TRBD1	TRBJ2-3	TGTGCCAGCAGTTGGGACAGGGAGACCACAGATACGCAGTATTTT	CASSWDRETTDTQYF
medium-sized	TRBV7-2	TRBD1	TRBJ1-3	TGTGCCAGCAGCCCGACAGGGGGCCCTGGAAACACCATATATTTT	CASSPTGGPGNTIYF
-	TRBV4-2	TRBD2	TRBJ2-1	TGTGCCAGCAGCCAAGCGACTAGCGGGGGCTACAATGAGCAGTTCTTC	CASSQATSGGYNEQFF
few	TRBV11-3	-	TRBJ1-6	TGTGCCAGCAGCTTAGACGGGGAGGGATCACCCCTCCACTTT	CASSLDGEGSPLHF
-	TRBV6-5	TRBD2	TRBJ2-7	TGTGCCAGCAGTGGACTAGCGGGAGTCTACGAGCAGTACTTC	CASSGLAGVYEQYF
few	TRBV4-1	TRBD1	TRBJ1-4	TGCGCCAGCAGCCTGCCGGGACAGGGTTGGGAAAAACTGTTTTTT	CASSLPGQGWEKLFF
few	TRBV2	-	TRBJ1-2	TGTGCCAGCAGAAAGGACACAAACTATGGCTACACCTTC	CASRKDTNYGYTF
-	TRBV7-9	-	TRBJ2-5	TGTGCCAGCAGCATTGCGGGGGCTGGGACCCAGTACTTC	CASSIAGAGTQYF
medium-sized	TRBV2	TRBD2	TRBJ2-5	TGTGCCAGCGGAGTGGCGGGAGGACGAGAGACCCAGTACTTC	CASGVAGGRETQYF
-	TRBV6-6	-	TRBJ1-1	TGTGCCAGCAGAACGACAGTTATCAACACTGAAGCTTTCTTT	CASRTTVINTEAFF
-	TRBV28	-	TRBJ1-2	TGTGCCAGCAGTTTACCAGTTAACTATGGCTACACCTTC	CASSLPVNYGYTF
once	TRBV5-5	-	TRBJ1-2	TGTGCCAGCAGCTTGGGAATTGGGGCCCTAGGCTATGGCTACACCTTC	CASSLGIGALGYGYTF
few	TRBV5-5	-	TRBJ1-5	TGTGCCAGCAGCTTGGGGCCAGTTAGCAATCAGCCCCAGCATTTT	CASSLGPVSNQPQHF
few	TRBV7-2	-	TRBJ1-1	TGTGCCAGCAGCTTACAGGGGACCGTAATGAACACTGAAGCTTTCTTT	CASSLQGTVMNTEAFF
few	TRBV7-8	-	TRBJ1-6	TGTGCCAGCAGCGCGCAGGGTTACATGTATAATTCACCCCTCCACTTT	CASSAQGYMYNSPLHF
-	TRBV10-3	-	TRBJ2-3	TGTGCCATCTCTGAGCGGAGCACAGATACGCAGTATTTT	CAISERSTDTQYF
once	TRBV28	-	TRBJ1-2	TGTGCCAGCAGTTTAGGGGGGAACTATGGCTACACCTTC	CASSLGGNYGYTF
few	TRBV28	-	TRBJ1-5	TGTGCCAGCAGCTCGGGGGTTCGGGGTAGCAATCAGCCCCAGCATTTT	CASSSGVRGSNQPQHF
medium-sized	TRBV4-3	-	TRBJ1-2	TGCGCCAGCAGCCAACAGTACACCAGGTACAGCTACACCTTC	CASSQQYTRYSYTF
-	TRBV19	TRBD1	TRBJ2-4	TGTGCCAGCCGGGACAGGGCGATTCAGTACTTC	CASRDRAIQYF
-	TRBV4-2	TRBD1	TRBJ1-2	TGTGCCAGCAGCCAAGATACAGGGGCGTGGAGCTATGGCTACACCTTC	CASSQDTGAWSYGYTF
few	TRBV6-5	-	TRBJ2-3	TGTGCCAGCAGGATCCGCGGGAGCACAGATACGCAGTATTTT	CASRIRGSTDTQYF
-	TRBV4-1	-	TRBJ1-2	TGCGCCAGCAGCCAAGACAGGATAAACTATGGCTACACCTTC	CASSQDRINYGYTF